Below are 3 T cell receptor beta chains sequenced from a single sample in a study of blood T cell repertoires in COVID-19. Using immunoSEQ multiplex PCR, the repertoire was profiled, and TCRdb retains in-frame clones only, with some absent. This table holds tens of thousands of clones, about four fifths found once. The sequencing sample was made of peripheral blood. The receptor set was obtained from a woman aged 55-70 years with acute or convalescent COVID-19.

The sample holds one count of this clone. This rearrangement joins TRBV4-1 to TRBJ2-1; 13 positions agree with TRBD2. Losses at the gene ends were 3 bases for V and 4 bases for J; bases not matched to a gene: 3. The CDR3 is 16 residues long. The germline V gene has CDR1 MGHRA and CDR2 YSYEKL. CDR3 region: CASSQGTSGEYNEQFF. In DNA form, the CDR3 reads TGCGCCAGCAGCCAGGGGACTAGCGGGGAATACAATGAGCAGTTCTTC.

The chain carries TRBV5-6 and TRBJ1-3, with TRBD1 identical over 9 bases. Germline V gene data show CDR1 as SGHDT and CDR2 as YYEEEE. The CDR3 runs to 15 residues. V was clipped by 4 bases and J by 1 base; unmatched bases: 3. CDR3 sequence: CASSRDRGSGNTIYF. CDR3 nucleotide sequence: TGTGCCAGCAGCCGTGACAGGGGGTCTGGAAACACCATATATTTT.

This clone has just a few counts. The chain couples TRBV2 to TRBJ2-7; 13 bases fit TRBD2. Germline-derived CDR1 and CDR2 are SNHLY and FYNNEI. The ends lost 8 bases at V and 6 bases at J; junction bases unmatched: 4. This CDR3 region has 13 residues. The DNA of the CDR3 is TGTGCCAGCGTACTAGCGGGGGGGCCCGAGCAGTACTTC. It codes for CASVLAGGPEQYF.